This T cell receptor (beta chain) is from a study of blood T cell repertoires in COVID-19. Data came from immunoSEQ multiplex PCR; TCRdb stores just in-frame clones and leaves some out. Here the sample spans about 250,000 clones, about 89% being singletons. The CDR3 loop spans 16 amino acids. The V gene's germline CDR1 is SGHTA and CDR2 FQGNSA. V was shortened by 5 bases and J by 1 base, with 17 bases between the two germline ends. This rearrangement joins TRBV7-2 to TRBJ1-2; no reliable D call. The receptor was derived from a woman between 40 and 50 years old who had recovered from COVID-19. Sequences were obtained from peripheral blood. The CDR3 DNA is TGTGCCAGCAGCCTCCCTCGCGACAAGGTTAACTATGGCTACACCTTC. Encoded protein: CASSLPRDKVNYGYTF.